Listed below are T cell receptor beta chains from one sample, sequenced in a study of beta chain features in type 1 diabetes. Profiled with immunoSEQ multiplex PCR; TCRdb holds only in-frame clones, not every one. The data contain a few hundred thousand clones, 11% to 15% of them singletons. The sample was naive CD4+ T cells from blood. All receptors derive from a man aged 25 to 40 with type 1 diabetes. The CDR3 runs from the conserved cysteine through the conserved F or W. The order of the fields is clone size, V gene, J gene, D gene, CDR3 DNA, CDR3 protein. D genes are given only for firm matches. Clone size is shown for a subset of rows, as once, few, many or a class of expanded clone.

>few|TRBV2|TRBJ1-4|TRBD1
TGTGCCAGCAGTGCCGGGACAGGGAATGAAAAACTGTTTTTT
CASSAGTGNEKLFF
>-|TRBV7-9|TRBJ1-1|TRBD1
TGTGCCAGCAGCTCCCGGGACAGGGCAACTGAAGCTTTCTTT
CASSSRDRATEAFF
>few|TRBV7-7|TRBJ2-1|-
TGTGCTAGCAGCCCCGGCATCCGGGGAAGCTCCTACAATGAGCAGTTCTTC
CASSPGIRGSSYNEQFF
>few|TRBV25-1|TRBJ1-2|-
TGTGCCAGCAGTGCCCCGGGTCCCGCAGGGTTTGGCTACACCTTC
CASSAPGPAGFGYTF
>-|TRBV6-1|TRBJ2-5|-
TGTGCCAGCAGTGTCACAGGGATTATAGGGACCCAGTACTTC
CASSVTGIIGTQYF
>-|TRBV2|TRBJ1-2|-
TGTGCCAGCAGTGCAGGGCAAATCTATGGCTACACCTTC
CASSAGQIYGYTF
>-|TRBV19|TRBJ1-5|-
TGTGCCAGCGCTTCGACAGGCTATAGCAATCAGCCCCAGCATTTT
CASASTGYSNQPQHF
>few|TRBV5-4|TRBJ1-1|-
TGTGCCAGCAGCTTGAGCAGGACAGTGAACACTGAAGCTTTCTTT
CASSLSRTVNTEAFF
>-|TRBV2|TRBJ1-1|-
TGTGCCAGCAGCCTTAGGGGGAACACTGAAGCTTTCTTT
CASSLRGNTEAFF
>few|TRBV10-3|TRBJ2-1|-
TGTGCCATCGGCGGTTCGGGGGGCGCCTACAATGAGCAGTTCTTC
CAIGGSGGAYNEQFF
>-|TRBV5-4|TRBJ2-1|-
TGTGCCAGCAGCTTGTCCTCGGGGGTAAGATACAATGAGCAGTTCTTC
CASSLSSGVRYNEQFF
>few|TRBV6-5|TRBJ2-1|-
TGTGCCAGCAGTTCGGAGGGTACGGATGAGCAGTTCTTC
CASSSEGTDEQFF
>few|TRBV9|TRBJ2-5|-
TGTGCCAGCAGCGCCCTCCGGGACAAAGAGACCCAGTACTTC
CASSALRDKETQYF
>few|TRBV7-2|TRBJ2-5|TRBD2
TGTGCCAGCAGCCCGGGACTAGTGGGAGAGACCCAGTACTTC
CASSPGLVGETQYF
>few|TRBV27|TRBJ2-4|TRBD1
TGTGCCAGCAGTTTGTCCCAGGGGGTCAACATTCAGTACTTC
CASSLSQGVNIQYF
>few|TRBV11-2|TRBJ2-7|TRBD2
TGTGCCAGCAGCTTAGTGCCTAGCGGGGGGGCTAGGGAGCAGTACTTC
CASSLVPSGGAREQYF
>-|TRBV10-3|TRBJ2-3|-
TGTGCCATCAGTGGAGGAGTGGCAGATACGCAGTATTTT
CAISGGVADTQYF
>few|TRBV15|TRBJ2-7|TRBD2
TGTGCCACCAGCAGAGATTTGGGACTACCCTACGAGCAGTACTTC
CATSRDLGLPYEQYF
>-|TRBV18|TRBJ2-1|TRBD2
TGTGCCAGCTCACTGGGACTAGCGGGCTCCTACAATGAGCAGTTCTTC
CASSLGLAGSYNEQFF
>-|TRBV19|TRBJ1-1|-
TGTGCCAGTAGTAATATCGGGATCACTGAAGCTTTCTTT
CASSNIGITEAFF
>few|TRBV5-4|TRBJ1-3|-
TGTGCCAGCAGCCCAATGGGCGGAAACACCATATATTTT
CASSPMGGNTIYF
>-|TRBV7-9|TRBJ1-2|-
TGTGCCAGCAGCAACACAGGGCCCTATGGCTACACCTTC
CASSNTGPYGYTF
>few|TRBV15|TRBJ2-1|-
TGTGCCACCAGCATCCGCCCGGGGGAAAATGAGCAGTTCTTC
CATSIRPGENEQFF
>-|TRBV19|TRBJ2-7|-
TGTGCCAGTAGTCCCCTGCTGGAGACCTACGAGCAGTACTTC
CASSPLLETYEQYF
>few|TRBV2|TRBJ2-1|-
TGTGCCAGCAGTCCCAGCGGAACCTACAATGAGCAGTTCTTC
CASSPSGTYNEQFF
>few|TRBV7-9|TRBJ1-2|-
TGTGCCAGCAGCTTCACGGGAAGCTATGGCTACACCTTC
CASSFTGSYGYTF
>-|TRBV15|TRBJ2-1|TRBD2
TGTGCCACCAGCAGAGATGGGACTAGCGGGAAGAATGAGCAGTTCTTC
CATSRDGTSGKNEQFF
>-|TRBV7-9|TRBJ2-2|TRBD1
TGTGCCAGCAGCGGCCGGGACAGGGTTGCGGGGGAGCTGTTTTTT
CASSGRDRVAGELFF
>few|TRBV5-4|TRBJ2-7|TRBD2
TGTGCCAGCAGCCGTAGACTAGCGGAGCCCCAGTACTTC
CASSRRLAEPQYF
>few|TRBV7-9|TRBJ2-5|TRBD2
TGTGCCAGCAGCCGGGGACTAGCGGGAGAGACCCAGTACTTC
CASSRGLAGETQYF
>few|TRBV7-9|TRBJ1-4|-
TGTGCCAGCAGCCGCCGGACAGAGAATGAAAAACTGTTTTTT
CASSRRTENEKLFF
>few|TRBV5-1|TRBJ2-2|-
TGCGCCAGCAGCTTGGTATACACCGGGGAGCTGTTTTTT
CASSLVYTGELFF
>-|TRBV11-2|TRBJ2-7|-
TGTGCCAGCAGCTTAGTCTCACGAGCCTACGAGCAGTACTTC
CASSLVSRAYEQYF
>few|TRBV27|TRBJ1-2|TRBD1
TGTGCCAGCAGTCGATCTACAGGGGCGCCTAACTATGGCTACACCTTC
CASSRSTGAPNYGYTF
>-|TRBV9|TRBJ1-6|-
TGTGCCAGCAGCGTAGCTGGACAGCCACCCTCACCCCTCCACTTT
CASSVAGQPPSPLHF
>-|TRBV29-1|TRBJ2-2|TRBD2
TGCAGCGTTGAAACACTAGCGGGGACCGGGGAGCTGTTTTTT
CSVETLAGTGELFF
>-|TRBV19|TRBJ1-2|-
TGTGCCAGTAGTCCCCCCACTGCCAGGGACTATGGCTACACCTTC
CASSPPTARDYGYTF
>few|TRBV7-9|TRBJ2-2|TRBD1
TGTGCCAGCAGCACCCGACAGGGAGACACCGGGGAGCTGTTTTTT
CASSTRQGDTGELFF
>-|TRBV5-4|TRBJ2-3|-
TGTGCCAGCAGCGACGGACAGTCAGCAGATACGCAGTATTTT
CASSDGQSADTQYF
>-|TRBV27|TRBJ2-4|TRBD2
TGTGCCAGCAGTTTGACTAGCGGAAGCATTCAGTACTTC
CASSLTSGSIQYF
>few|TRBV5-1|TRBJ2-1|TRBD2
TGCGCCAGCAGCTTAGCGGGGAGCTCCTACAATGAGCAGTTCTTC
CASSLAGSSYNEQFF
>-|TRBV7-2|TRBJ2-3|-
TGTGCCAGCAGCGCGACGGGGGTCGACACAGATACGCAGTATTTT
CASSATGVDTDTQYF
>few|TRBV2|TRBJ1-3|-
TGTGCCAGCAGTGCGGCGGGGGGTCGGATTGGAAACACCATATATTTT
CASSAAGGRIGNTIYF
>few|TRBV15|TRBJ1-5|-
TGTGCCACCAGCGAAGCTAGCAATCAGCCCCAGCATTTT
CATSEASNQPQHF
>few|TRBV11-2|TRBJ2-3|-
TGTGCCAGCAGCTTAGGGGCTAGCAGGGGGGTGGATACGCAGTATTTT
CASSLGASRGVDTQYF
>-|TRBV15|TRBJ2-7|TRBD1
TGTGCCACCAGCAACCCGACAGGGTCCTACGAGCAGTACTTC
CATSNPTGSYEQYF
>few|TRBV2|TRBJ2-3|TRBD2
TGTGCCAGCAGCAGTAGCGGGGTGGGCACAGATACGCAGTATTTT
CASSSSGVGTDTQYF
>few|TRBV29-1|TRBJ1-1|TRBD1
TGCAGCGGTTCGGTAGGGGGACAGGGCACTGAAGCTTTCTTT
CSGSVGGQGTEAFF
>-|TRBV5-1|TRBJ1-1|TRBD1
TGCGCCAGCAGCGTCACAGGGGCCGGGGGTACTGAAGCTTTCTTT
CASSVTGAGGTEAFF
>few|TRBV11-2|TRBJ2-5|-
TGTGCCAGCAGCCCCCGGTTCTTACAAGAGACCCAGTACTTC
CASSPRFLQETQYF
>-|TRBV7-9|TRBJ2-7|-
TGTGCCAGCAGCTACGACAGCTTCTGGGGCGAGCAGTACTTC
CASSYDSFWGEQYF